Listed here are 21 T cell receptor beta chains from one sample, sequenced in a study of tumor-infiltrating lymphocytes in glioblastoma multiforme. TCRB libraries came from RNA via three nested multiplex PCR rounds. TCRdb processed the multiplex PCR reads anew with MiXCR; each CDR3 protein has one entry. The sample yields tens of thousands of distinct CDR3 sequences, about 58% seen once. The specimen was brain tumor tissue. The source is a male donor with glioblastoma.

For this clonotype: This may arise from a read error, as a much more abundant clone is one base away. The genes are TRBV5-1 and TRBJ2-2; D unclear. The CDR3 is 12 amino acids. Germline assignment: CDR1 SGHRS and CDR2 YFSETQ. CDR3 nucleotide sequence: TGCGCCGGCAGCTTCCTCCCCGGGGAGCTGTTTTTT. Its translation is CAGSFLPGELFF.

The sample holds many counts of this clonotype. The gene calls are TRBV7-9 and TRBJ2-6, with D perhaps TRBD1 (6 bases). Trimming removed 1 base at V and 0 bases at J, with 16 bases between. Germline V CDR1 and CDR2: SEHNR, FQNEAQ (reference sequence). There are 19 residues in the CDR3. The CDR3 DNA reads as TGTGCCAGCAGCTTAGGACGACAGACAGGTCGCTCTGGGGCCAACGTCCTGACTTTC. Translating gives CASSLGRQTGRSGANVLTF.

This clonotype was seen a few times. A much larger clone differs from this one at a single base, so this may be a read error. The DNA of the CDR3 is TGTGCCAGCAGTTTCGGGGCTAGCCTAAACAATGAGCAGTTCTTC. The encoded protein is CASSFGASLNNEQFF. The V and J genes are TRBV28 and TRBJ2-1; either TRBD1 or TRBD2 may fit D (5 bases each). V lost 3 bases to trimming and J lost 5 bases, with 14 bases between them. Germline V lookup: CDR1 MDHEN, CDR2 SYDVKM. CDR3 length: 15 amino acids.

Remarks on this clonotype: At one of its ends the junction is not consistent with the germline gene, which may arise from a read error. The gene calls are TRBV10-2 and TRBJ1-5, with TRBD1 matching over 8 bases. This CDR3 is built from 15 residues. Germline V gives CDR1 WSHSY, CDR2 SAAADI. The CDR3 DNA reads TGCGCCAGCAGGCCCCTGGCGACAGGGGATCAGCCCCGGCATTTT. Its translation is CASRPLATGDQPRHF.

Many counts were recorded for this clonotype. CDR3 protein: CASSGELAGESEQYF. The CDR3 DNA sequence: TGCGCCAGCAGTGGCGAGCTAGCGGGAGAAAGCGAGCAGTACTTC. V and J are TRBV10-2 and TRBJ2-7; TRBD2 agrees at 10 bases. The J segment lost 6 bases and the V segment lost 4 bases, leaving 9 bases of the junction unmatched. The CDR3 runs 15 residues. CDR1 is WSHSY, CDR2 SAAADI, per germline.

This clonotype was seen many times. This chain links TRBV4-1 with TRBJ2-5; 8 bases match TRBD2. The CDR3 loop spans 15 amino acids. Germline CDR1 is MGHRA and CDR2 is YSYEKL. V trimming: 4 bases; J trimming: 1 base; junction bases outside the gene matches: 5. The CDR3, as DNA: TGCGCCAGCAGCCCCCGGGGGGGGGGCCAAGAGACCCAGTACTTC. Its translation: CASSPRGGGQETQYF.

Notes on this clonotype: Given the absence of the conserved phenylalanine or tryptophan at the CDR3 end, a read error is likely. The chain employs TRBV20-1 and TRBJ2-2; unclear D gene. CDR3 size: 14 residues. The ends were cut back, 4 bases at V and 1 base at J, with 10 bases in the middle. Germline V lookup: CDR1 DFQATT, CDR2 SNEGSKA (reference sequence). The CDR3 is CSANGPRNTGELFS. CDR3 in DNA: TGCAGTGCTAATGGACCGCGGAACACCGGGGAGCTGTTTTCT.

The chain uses TRBV20-1 and TRBJ2-3; D gene ambiguous. V was clipped by 8 bases and J by 1 base, with 19 bases between them. CDR1 DFQATT and CDR2 SNEGSKA come from the germline V gene (reference sequence). This CDR3 comprises 15 residues. The CDR3 DNA reads as TGCAGTACTATCAGTCCGTACGAGGGCACAGATACGCAGTATTTT. This gives the protein CSTISPYEGTDTQYF.

This chain uses TRBV29-1 with TRBJ2-2; D is possibly TRBD1 (6 bases). The V gene lost 7 bases and the J gene lost 0 bases, with 9 bases spanning the gap. Germline values: CDR1 SQVTM, CDR2 ANQGSEA. The CDR3 is 13 amino acids. The CDR3 spells CSGTAPNTGELFF. DNA for the CDR3: TGCAGCGGGACAGCACCGAACACCGGGGAGCTGTTTTTT.

This clonotype appeared a single time. The final CDR3 position lacks the conserved phenylalanine or tryptophan, pointing to a likely read error. V gene TRBV29-1 combines with J gene TRBJ1-2, with D possibly matching TRBD1 (6 bases). The CDR3 spans 13 residues. Germline V gene lookup returns CDR1 SQVTM and CDR2 ANQGSEA. The CDR3 bases are TGCAACGTTGTCACCGGGACACAATATGGCTACACCTCA. This encodes CNVVTGTQYGYTS.

With respect to this clonotype: A single base separates this from a much larger clone, so it may be a read error. The chain has TRBV4-1 and TRBJ2-3; 11 bases line up with TRBD1. This CDR3 contains 17 residues. Germline V gene sequence: CDR1 MGHRA, CDR2 YSYEKL. V dropped 1 base and J dropped 11; count of bases not matched to a gene: 14. CDR3 DNA sequence: TGCGCCAGCAGCCAAGTTGAGGGACAGGGGGTTTTCGGTATGCAGTATTTT. This encodes CASSQVEGQGVFGMQYF.

The V call is TRBV29-1, the J call TRBJ2-7; TRBD2 is a possible D gene (5 bases). With 3 bases removed from V and 3 bases from J, the gap between germline ends came to 21 bases. CDR1 is SQVTM and CDR2 is ANQGSEA in the germline V gene. The CDR3 covers 16 residues. CDR3 sequence: CSVELSVSTARYEQYF. Here the CDR3 DNA reads TGCAGCGTTGAGCTTAGCGTGTCAACCGCCCGCTACGAGCAGTACTTC.

This clonotype was detected ten times or more. The rearrangement links TRBV7-3 to TRBJ1-1; D is unresolved. Trimming took 1 base from V and 5 from J, leaving 8 bases between them. The CDR3 consists of 13 residues. Germline-derived CDR1 and CDR2 are SGHTA and FQGTGA. The CDR3 spells CASSLNSQTEAFF. The CDR3, as DNA: TGTGCCAGCAGCTTAAATTCTCAGACTGAAGCTTTCTTT.

Worth noting for this clonotype: An end of the junction does not agree with germline; a read error may underlie this. The chain is built from TRBV20-1 and TRBJ2-5, with 9 bases identical to TRBD1. The CDR3 has 16 residues. CDR1 and CDR2 (germline): DFQATT, SNEGSKA (reference sequence). The CDR3 region is CSARDLINRGLETQHF. Here the CDR3 DNA reads TGCAGTGCTAGAGACCTCATAAACAGGGGGCTAGAGACCCAGCACTTC.

To note about this clonotype: This may stem from a read error, because a much larger clone lies one nucleotide away. This chain uses TRBV2 with TRBJ2-4; perhaps TRBD1 as D (6 bases). The V end lost 4 bases, the J end lost 8 bases, and 12 bases lay between the germline ends. From germline, CDR1 is SNHLY and CDR2 FYNNEI. The CDR3 is 13 amino acids. CDR3 loop: CASSGQVMDIQYF. The CDR3 nucleotides are TGTGCCAGCAGTGGACAGGTGATGGACATTCAGTACTTC.

The chain joins TRBV20-1 to TRBJ1-2, with TRBD1 matching 8 bases. Trimming removed 4 bases from V and 6 bases from J; junction bases left unmatched: 7. The CDR3 has 13 residues. In germline, CDR1 is DFQATT, CDR2 SNEGSKA (reference sequence). The CDR3 is CSANLQGGHGYTF. The CDR3, as DNA: TGCAGTGCTAACTTACAGGGGGGTCATGGCTACACCTTC.

This clonotype qualifies as medium-sized. The rearrangement links TRBV20-1 to TRBJ2-3, with 13 bases fitting TRBD2. From germline, CDR1 is DFQATT and CDR2 SNEGSKA (reference sequence). V was clipped by 3 bases and J by 6 bases; unmatched bases: 6. The CDR3 consists of 15 residues. CDR3: CSASGLAGVADTQYF. As DNA, the CDR3 is TGCAGTGCTAGCGGACTAGCGGGAGTCGCGGATACGCAGTATTTT.

As concerns this clonotype: Relative to the germline gene, one junction end is altered; a read error may explain this. The chain couples TRBV11-2 to TRBJ1-6; D might be TRBD1 (6 bases). Germline values: CDR1 SGHAT, CDR2 FQNNGV. CDR3 size: 14 residues. CDR3 sequence reads: CANSLESGASPLHF. The CDR3 nucleotides read TGTGCCAACAGCTTAGAATCGGGGGCTTCACCCCTCCACTTT. The entire variable domain, with the rest obtained from reference TRBV11-2 and TRBJ1-6, is as follows: EAGVAQSPRYKIIEKRQSVAFWCNPISGHATLYWYQQILGQGPKLLIQFQNNGVVDDSQLPKDRFSAERLKGVDSTLKIQPAKLEDSAVYLCANSLESGASPLHFGNGTRLTVT.

This clonotype was counted many times. This sequence may be a read error, since a much larger clone differs from it by one base. J is TRBJ1-1 and V is TRBV12-3 or TRBV12-4; D gene uncertain. This CDR3 contains 12 residues. The CDR3 here is CAGSEVGTEAFF. The DNA for the CDR3 is TGTGCCGGCAGTGAGGTGGGCACTGAAGCTTTCTTT.

This clonotype has just a few counts. The rearrangement uses TRBV6-2 or TRBV6-3 and TRBJ2-2; 8 bases agree with TRBD2. The junction had 9 bases not matched to a gene; V was cut back by 1 base and J by 2 bases. This CDR3 has 18 residues. From germline, CDR1 is MNHEY and CDR2 SVGEGT. CDR3 nucleotide sequence: TGTGCCAGCAGTTACTATCAAGGACTAGCAGATAACACCGGGGAGCTGTTTTTT. Its translation is CASSYYQGLADNTGELFF.

On this clonotype itself: One junction end disagrees with the germline gene, perhaps due to a read error. CDR3 loop: CSVPVDQGVGEKLFF. CDR3 coding DNA: TGCAGTGTCCCCGTCGATCAGGGGGTGGGTGAAAAGCTGTTTTTT. The V gene is TRBV20-1, the J gene TRBJ1-4; 7 bases align to TRBD1. Germline CDR1 DFQATT, CDR2 SNEGSKA (reference sequence). The CDR3 loop spans 15 amino acids.